This paragraph covers one TCR beta chain sequence. Trimming pared 2 bases from V and 3 bases from J, leaving 7 bases between. Germline V gene data show CDR1 as MNHEY and CDR2 as SVGAGI. The CDR3 totals 13 residues. TCR beta CDR3 amplification used RNA transcripts. HTBI primers primed a first-round RT-PCR, and a second-round multiplex PCR followed. Each CDR3 protein is one row after TCRdb ran MiXCR on the multiplex PCR reads. Of about 420,000 distinct CDR3 sequences in the sample, around 20% are singletons; the top ten hold roughly 3%. The data were obtained in a study of Graves' ophthalmopathy and Graves' hyperthyroidism.

The sequence was collected from a young woman with stable Graves' hyperthyroidism. The source material was peripheral blood. The rearrangement links TRBV6-5 to TRBJ1-1; no clear D gene. The CDR3 spells CASSYPMDTEAFF. The CDR3 DNA follows: TGTGCCAGCAGTTACCCCATGGACACTGAAGCTTTCTTT.